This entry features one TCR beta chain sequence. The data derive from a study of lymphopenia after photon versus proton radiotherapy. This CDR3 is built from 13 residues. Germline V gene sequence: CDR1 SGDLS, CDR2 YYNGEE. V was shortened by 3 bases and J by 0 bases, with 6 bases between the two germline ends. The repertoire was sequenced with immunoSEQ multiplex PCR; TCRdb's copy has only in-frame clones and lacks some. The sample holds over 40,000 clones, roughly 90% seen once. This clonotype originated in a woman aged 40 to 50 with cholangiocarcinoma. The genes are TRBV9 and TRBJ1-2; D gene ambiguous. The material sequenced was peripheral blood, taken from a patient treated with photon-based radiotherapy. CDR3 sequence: CASSAQSNYGYTF. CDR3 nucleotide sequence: TGTGCCAGCAGCGCTCAGTCTAACTATGGCTACACCTTC.